The source of this T cell receptor beta chain is a study of regulatory T cells in long-lasting Graves disease. Study outcomes and limitations: More public clonotypes were shared by persistent patients (2,741) than by new patients (more than 950). Persistent disease favored TRBV28, TRBJ1-2 and TRBJ2-5. Small sample size may have lowered accuracy.

This clonotype appeared many times. The antigen is unknown. The junction does not match germline at one end; this may be a read error. Time point in this sample: persistent/refractory GD, antithyroid drugs over 5 years with positive TRAb. Making the TCR library involved RNA that had been extracted from PBMCs. A volume of approximately 9 milliliters of peripheral blood was collected in EDTA tubes. Construction of TCR beta libraries relied on iRepertoire HTBI primers and on Arm-PCR targeting CDR3 regions. TCRdb ran MiXCR on the multiplex PCR reads and lists one entry per CDR3 protein. The table records approximately 500,000 distinct CDR3 sequences, under 25% of them present only once. The CDR3 extends over 14 amino acids. Germline loops: CDR1 MDHEN, CDR2 SYDVKM.

The clonotype comes from a female donor with Graves disease. This sample comprised peripheral blood mononuclear cells (PBMCs), obtained when the disease was refractory, from a patient treated with antithyroid drugs. The chain has TRBV28 and TRBJ2-2, with TRBD1 identical over 7 bases. CDR3 region: CASSLTGLTGELFF. The CDR3 DNA reads as TGCGCCAGCAGCTTGACAGGGCTCACCGGGGAGCTGTTTTTT.